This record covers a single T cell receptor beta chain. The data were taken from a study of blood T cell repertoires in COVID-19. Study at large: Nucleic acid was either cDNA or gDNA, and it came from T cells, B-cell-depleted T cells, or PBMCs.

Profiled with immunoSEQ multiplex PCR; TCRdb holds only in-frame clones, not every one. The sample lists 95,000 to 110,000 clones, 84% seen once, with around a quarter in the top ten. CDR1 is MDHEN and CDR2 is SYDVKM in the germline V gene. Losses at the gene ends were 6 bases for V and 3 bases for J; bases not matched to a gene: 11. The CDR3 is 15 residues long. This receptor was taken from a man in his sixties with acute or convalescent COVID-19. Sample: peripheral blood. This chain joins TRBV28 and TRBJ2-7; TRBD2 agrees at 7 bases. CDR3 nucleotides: TGTGCCAGCAGACCCCGGAGCTCGGGGGGCTACGAGCAGTACTTC. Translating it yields CASRPRSSGGYEQYF.